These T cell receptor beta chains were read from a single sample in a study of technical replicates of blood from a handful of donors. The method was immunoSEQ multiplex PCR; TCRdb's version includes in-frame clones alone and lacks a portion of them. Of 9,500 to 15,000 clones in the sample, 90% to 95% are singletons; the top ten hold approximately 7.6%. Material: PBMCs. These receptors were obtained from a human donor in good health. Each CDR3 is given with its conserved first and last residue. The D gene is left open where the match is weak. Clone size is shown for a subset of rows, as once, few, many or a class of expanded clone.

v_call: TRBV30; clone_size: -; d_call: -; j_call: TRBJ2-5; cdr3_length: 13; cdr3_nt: TGTGCCTGGAGCAGGGGGGATTGGGAGACCCAGTACTTC; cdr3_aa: CAWSRGDWETQYF
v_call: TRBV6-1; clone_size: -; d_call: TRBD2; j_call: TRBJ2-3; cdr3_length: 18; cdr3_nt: TGTGCCAGCAGTGAAGAGGGGCTAGCGGGCGTTAACACAGATACGCAGTATTTT; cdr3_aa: CASSEEGLAGVNTDTQYF
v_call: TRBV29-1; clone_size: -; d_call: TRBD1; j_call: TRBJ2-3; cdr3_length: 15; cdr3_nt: TGCAGCGTGAAGCGACAGGGGGGCGAGACAGATACGCAGTATTTT; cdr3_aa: CSVKRQGGETDTQYF
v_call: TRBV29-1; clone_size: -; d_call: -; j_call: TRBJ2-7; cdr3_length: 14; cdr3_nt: TGCAGCGTTGAAGATCCGACGACAAGCCACGAGCAGTACTTC; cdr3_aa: CSVEDPTTSHEQYF
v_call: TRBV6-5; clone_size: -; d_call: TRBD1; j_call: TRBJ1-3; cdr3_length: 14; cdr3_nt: TGTGCCAGCAGATTACAGGGGTCTGGAAACACCATATATTTT; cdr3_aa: CASRLQGSGNTIYF
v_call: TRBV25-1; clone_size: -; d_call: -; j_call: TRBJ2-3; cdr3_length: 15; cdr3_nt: TGTGCCAGCAGTGAAACCGGGGTGGGCACAGATACGCAGTATTTT; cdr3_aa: CASSETGVGTDTQYF
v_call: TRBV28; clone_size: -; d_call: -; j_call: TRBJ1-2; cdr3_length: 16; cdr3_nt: TGTGCCAGCAGTTTAGTGGCGCCGGGTCAGAGTTATGGCTACACCTTC; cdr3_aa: CASSLVAPGQSYGYTF
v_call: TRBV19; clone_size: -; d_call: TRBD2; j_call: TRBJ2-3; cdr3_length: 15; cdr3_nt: TGTGCCAGTAGTACCCAACTAGCGGCCACAGATACGCAGTATTTT; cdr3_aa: CASSTQLAATDTQYF
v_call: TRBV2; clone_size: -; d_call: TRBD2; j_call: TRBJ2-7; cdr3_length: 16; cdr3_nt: TGTGCCAGCAGCCTAGCGGGAGCGGGGGCTCAGGGCGAGCAGTACTTC; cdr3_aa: CASSLAGAGAQGEQYF
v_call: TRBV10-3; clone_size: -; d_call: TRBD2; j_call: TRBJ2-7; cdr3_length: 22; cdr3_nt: TGTGCCATCAGTGAGTCCCCCGGCTCCCCCGGACTAGCGGGAGGTCCCTCCTACGAGCAGTACTTC; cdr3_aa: CAISESPGSPGLAGGPSYEQYF
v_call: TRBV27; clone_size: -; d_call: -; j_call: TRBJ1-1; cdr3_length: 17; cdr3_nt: TGTGCCAGCAGTTTAGGTTATTCGGGGGGCAGGGACACTGAAGCTTTCTTT; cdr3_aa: CASSLGYSGGRDTEAFF
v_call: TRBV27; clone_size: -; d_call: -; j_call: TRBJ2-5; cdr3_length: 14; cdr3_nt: TGTGCCAGCAGTTCCTTTAGCCGGCGAGAGACCCAGTACTTC; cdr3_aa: CASSSFSRRETQYF
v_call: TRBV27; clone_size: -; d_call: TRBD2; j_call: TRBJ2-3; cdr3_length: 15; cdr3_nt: TGTGCCAGCAGTTCCGGACTAGCGGGAGTATTTACGCAGTATTTT; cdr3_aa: CASSSGLAGVFTQYF
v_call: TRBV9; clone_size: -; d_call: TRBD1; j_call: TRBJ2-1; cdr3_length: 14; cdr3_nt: TGTGCCAGCAGCGTAGTCGGGACAGACACTGAGCAGTTCTTC; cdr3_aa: CASSVVGTDTEQFF
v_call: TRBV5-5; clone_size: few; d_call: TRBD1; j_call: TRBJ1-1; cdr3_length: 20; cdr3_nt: TGTGCCAGCAGCCGAAAATGGGGACAGGCGACACTACTTCCGAACACTGAAGCTTTCTTT; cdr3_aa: CASSRKWGQATLLPNTEAFF
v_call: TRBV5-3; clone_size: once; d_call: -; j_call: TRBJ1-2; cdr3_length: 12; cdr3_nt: TGTGCCAGAAGCTTGGGACAATATGGCTACACCTTC; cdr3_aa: CARSLGQYGYTF
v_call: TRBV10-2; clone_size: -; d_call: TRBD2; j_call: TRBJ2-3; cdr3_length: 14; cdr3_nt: TGCGCCAGTGGACTAGCGGGAGCCACAGATACGCAGTATTTT; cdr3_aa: CASGLAGATDTQYF
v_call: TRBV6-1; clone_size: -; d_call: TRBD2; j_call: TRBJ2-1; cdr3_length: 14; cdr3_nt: TGTGCCAGCAGGGTGGGACTAGCGGAGCATGAGCAGTTCTTC; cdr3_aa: CASRVGLAEHEQFF
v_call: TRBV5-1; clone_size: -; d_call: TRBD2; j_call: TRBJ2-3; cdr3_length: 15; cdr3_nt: TGCGCCAGCAGCCGCGATTCTAGCGGAACAGATACGCAGTATTTT; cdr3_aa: CASSRDSSGTDTQYF
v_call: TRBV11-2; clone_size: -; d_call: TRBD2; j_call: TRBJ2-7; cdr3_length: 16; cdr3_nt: TGTGCCAGCAGCTTAAGGTCCGGGACTAGCGGTTACGAGCAGTACTTC; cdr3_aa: CASSLRSGTSGYEQYF
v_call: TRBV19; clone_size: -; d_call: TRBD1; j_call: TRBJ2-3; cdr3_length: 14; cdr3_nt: TGTGCCAGTCGGTACAGGGGGCTGGGAGATACGCAGTATTTT; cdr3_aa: CASRYRGLGDTQYF
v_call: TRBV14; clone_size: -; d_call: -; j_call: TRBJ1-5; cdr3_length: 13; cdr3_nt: TGTGCCAGCAGCCAAGCCTCTGATCAGCCCCAGCATTTT; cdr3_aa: CASSQASDQPQHF
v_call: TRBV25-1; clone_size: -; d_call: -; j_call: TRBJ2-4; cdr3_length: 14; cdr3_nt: TGTGCCAGCAGTGAAGACAGTCCTAAAAACATTCAGTACTTC; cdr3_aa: CASSEDSPKNIQYF
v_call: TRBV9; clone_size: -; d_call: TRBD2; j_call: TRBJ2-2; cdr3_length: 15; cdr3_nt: TGTGCCAGCAGTGAGACTAGCCTCTACACCGGGGAGCTGTTTTTT; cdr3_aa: CASSETSLYTGELFF
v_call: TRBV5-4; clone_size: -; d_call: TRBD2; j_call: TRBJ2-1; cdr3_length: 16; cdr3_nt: TGTGCCAGCAGCCGGACCGGACTAGTGAGGGGCAATGAGCAGTTCTTC; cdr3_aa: CASSRTGLVRGNEQFF
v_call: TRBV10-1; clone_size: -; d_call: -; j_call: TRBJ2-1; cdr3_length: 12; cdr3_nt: TGCGCCAGCAGTGAGCAGAACAATGAGCAGTTCTTC; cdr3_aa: CASSEQNNEQFF
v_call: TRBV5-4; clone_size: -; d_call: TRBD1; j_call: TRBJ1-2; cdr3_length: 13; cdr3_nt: TGTGCCAGCAGTCCCGACAGGGGCTCTGGCTACACCTTC; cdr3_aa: CASSPDRGSGYTF
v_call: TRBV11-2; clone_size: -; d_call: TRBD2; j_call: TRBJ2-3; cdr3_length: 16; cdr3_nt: TGTGCCAGCAGCCAAACTAGCGGGTTTAGCACAGATACGCAGTATTTT; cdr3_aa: CASSQTSGFSTDTQYF
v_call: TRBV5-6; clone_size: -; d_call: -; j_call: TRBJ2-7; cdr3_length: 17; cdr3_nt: TGTGCCAGCAGCTTGGGCTTTCGCGGCGGCGTCTCCTACGAGCAGTACTTC; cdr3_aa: CASSLGFRGGVSYEQYF
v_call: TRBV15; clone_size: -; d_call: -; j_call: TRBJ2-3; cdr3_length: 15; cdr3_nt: TGTGCCACCAGCAGTCGACACCCTCCCACAGATACGCAGTATTTT; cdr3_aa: CATSSRHPPTDTQYF
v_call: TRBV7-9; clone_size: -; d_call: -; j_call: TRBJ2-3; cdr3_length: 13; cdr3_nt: TGTGCCAGCAGCTCCCCCGATCGGTATACGCAGTATTTT; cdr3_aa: CASSSPDRYTQYF
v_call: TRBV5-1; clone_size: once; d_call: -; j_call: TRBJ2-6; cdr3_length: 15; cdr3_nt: TGCGCCAGCAGCTTACCAGGGAATGGGGCCAACGTCCTGACTTTC; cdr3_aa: CASSLPGNGANVLTF
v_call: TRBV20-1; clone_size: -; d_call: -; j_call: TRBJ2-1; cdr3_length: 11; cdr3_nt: TGCAGTGCTAGATCCTTGACTAAGCAGTTCTTC; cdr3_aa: CSARSLTKQFF
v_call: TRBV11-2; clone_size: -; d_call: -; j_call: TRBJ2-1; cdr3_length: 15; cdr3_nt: TGTGCCAGCAGCTTAGGGCAGTCCCCCTACAATGAGCAGTTCTTC; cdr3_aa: CASSLGQSPYNEQFF
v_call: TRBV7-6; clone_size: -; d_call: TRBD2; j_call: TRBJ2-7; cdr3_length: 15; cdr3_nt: TGTGCCAGCAGCGTGACTAGCGGGAGGGCCGAAGAGCAGTACTTC; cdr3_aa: CASSVTSGRAEEQYF
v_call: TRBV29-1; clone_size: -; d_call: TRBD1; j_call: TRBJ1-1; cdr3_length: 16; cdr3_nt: TGCAGCGTTGAAGGATCTCGGACAGGGGTGAACACTGAAGCTTTCTTT; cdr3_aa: CSVEGSRTGVNTEAFF
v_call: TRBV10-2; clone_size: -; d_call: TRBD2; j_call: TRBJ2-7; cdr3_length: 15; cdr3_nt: TGCGCCAGCATTTCCGGGACTAGCGGCTCCTACGAGCAGTACTTC; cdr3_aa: CASISGTSGSYEQYF
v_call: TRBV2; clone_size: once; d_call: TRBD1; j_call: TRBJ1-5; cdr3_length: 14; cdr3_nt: TGTGCCAGCAGTGGGGGACAGGGTTATCAGCCCCAGCATTTT; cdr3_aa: CASSGGQGYQPQHF
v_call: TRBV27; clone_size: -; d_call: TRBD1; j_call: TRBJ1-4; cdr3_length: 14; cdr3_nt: TGTGCCAGCAGACCACAGGGGGGTAATGAAAAACTGTTTTTT; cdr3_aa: CASRPQGGNEKLFF
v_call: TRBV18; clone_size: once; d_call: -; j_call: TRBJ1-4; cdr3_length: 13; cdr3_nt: TGTGCCAGCTCTCCACAGAGGAATGAAAAACTGTTTTTT; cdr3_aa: CASSPQRNEKLFF
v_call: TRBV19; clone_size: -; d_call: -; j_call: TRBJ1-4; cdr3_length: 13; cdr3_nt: TGTGCCAGTAGTATAACAGGCTATGAAAAACTGTTTTTT; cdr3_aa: CASSITGYEKLFF
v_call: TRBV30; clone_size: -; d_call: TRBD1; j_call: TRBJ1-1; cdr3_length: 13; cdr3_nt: TGTGCCTGGAGTAAGACAGGGAGAACTGAAGCTTTCTTT; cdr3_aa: CAWSKTGRTEAFF
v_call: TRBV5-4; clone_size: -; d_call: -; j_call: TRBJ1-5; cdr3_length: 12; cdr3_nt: TGTGCCAGCAGCTTGGGGGAGGGGCCCCAGCATTTT; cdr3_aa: CASSLGEGPQHF
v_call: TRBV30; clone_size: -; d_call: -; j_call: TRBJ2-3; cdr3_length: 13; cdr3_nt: TGTGCCTGGAGTGTAGGGGGTACAGATACGCAGTATTTT; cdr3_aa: CAWSVGGTDTQYF
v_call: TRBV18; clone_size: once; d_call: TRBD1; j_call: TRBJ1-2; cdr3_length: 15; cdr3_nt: TGTGCCAGCTCACCACCACAGGGGGCGTTTAATGGCTACACCTTC; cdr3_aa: CASSPPQGAFNGYTF
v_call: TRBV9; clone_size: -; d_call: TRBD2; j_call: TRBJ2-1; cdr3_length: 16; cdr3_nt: TGTGCCAGCAGCCAACTTAGCGGGAGTGGTTACAATGAGCAGTTCTTC; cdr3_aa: CASSQLSGSGYNEQFF
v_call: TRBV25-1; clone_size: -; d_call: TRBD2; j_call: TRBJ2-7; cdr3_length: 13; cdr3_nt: TGTGCCAGCAGGCCGACGGGGGGGGGTGAGCAGTACTTC; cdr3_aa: CASRPTGGGEQYF
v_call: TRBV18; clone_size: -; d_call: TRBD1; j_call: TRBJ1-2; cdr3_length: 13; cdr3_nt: TGTGCCAGCTCACTACCGACAGGGGATGGCTACACCTTC; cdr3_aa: CASSLPTGDGYTF
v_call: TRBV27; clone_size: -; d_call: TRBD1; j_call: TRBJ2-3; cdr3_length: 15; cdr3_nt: TGTGCCAGCAGTTCACAGGGGGCTGGCACAGATACGCAGTATTTT; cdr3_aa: CASSSQGAGTDTQYF
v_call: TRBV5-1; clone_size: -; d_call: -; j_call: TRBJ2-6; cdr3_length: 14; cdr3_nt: TGCGCCAGCAGCTCAGGCTCTGGGGCCAACGTCCTGACTTTC; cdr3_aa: CASSSGSGANVLTF
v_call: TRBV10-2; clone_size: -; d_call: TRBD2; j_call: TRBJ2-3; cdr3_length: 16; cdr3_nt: TGCGCCAGCAGTGTTTCTAGCGGGAGTGGAACAGATACGCAGTATTTT; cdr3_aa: CASSVSSGSGTDTQYF
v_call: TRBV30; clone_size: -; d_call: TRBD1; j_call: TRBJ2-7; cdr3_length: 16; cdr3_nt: TGTGCCTGGAGCCTAGTTAGGAAGGGGGCCTCCTACGAGCAGTACTTC; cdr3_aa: CAWSLVRKGASYEQYF
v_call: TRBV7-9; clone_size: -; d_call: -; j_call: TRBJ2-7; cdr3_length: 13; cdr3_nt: TGTGCCAGCAGCTTAAGCGAACGTTACGAGCAGTACTTC; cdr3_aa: CASSLSERYEQYF
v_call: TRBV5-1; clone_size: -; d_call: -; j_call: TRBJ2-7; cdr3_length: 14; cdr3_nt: TGCGCCAGCACCCCGGGCGGACGACTACTGGAGCAGTACTTC; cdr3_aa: CASTPGGRLLEQYF
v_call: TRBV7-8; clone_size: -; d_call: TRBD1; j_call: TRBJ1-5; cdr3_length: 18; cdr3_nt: TGTGCCAGCAGCATGTACTTGGACAGGATGGAAAGCAATCAGCCCCAGCATTTT; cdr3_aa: CASSMYLDRMESNQPQHF
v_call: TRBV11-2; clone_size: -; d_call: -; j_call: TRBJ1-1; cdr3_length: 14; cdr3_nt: TGTGCCAGCAGCTTACGGGAGGTGAACACTGAAGCTTTCTTT; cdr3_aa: CASSLREVNTEAFF
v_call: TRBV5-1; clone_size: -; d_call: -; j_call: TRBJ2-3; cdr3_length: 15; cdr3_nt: TGCGCCAGCAGATCGACTGGGACTCGTGGGGATACGCAGTATTTT; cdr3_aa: CASRSTGTRGDTQYF
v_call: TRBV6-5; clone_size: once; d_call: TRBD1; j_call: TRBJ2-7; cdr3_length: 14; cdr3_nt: TGTGCCAGCAGTCCGGGACAGGGGTCTTTGGAGCAGTACTTC; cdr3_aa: CASSPGQGSLEQYF
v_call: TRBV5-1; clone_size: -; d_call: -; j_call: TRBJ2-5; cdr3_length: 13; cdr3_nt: TGCGCCAGCAGCTCCCAGGGGCAAGAGACCCAGTACTTC; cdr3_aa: CASSSQGQETQYF
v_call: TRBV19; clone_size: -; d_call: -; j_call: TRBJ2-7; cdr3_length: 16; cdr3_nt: TGTGCCAGTAGTAGAAATCGGGGAGTAGGTAAAATCGAGCAGTACTTC; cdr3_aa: CASSRNRGVGKIEQYF